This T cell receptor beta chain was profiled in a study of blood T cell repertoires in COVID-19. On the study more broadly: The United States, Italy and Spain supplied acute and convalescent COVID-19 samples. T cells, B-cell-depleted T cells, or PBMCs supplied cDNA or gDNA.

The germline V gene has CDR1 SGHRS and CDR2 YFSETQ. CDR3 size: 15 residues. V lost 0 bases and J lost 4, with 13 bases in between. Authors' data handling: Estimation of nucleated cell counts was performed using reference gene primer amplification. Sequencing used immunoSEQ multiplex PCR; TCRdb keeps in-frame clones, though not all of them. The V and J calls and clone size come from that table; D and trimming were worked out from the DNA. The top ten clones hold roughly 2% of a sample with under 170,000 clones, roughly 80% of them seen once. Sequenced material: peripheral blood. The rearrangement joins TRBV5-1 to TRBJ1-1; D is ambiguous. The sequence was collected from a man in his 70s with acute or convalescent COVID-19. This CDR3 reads CASSLEGRLFTEAFF. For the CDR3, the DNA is TGCGCCAGCAGCTTGGAAGGCAGGTTATTCACTGAAGCTTTCTTT.